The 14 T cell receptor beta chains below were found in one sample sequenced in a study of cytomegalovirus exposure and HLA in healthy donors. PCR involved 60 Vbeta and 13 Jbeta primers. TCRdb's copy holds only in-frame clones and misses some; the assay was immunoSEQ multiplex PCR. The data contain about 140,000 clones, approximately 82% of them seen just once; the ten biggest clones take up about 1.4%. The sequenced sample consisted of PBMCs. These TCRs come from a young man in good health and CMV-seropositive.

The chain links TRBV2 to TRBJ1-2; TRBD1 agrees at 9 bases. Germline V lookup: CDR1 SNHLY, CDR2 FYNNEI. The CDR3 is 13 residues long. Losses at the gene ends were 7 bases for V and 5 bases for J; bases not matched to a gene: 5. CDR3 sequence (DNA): TGTGCCAGCATCCGGGACAGGGAGTATGGCTACACCTTC. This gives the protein CASIRDREYGYTF. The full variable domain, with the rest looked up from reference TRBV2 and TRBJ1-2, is EPEVTQTPSHQVTQMGQEVILRCVPISNHLYFYWYRQILGQKVEFLVSFYNNEISEKSEIFDDQFSVERPDGSNFTLKIRSTKLEDSAMYFCASIRDREYGYTFGSGTRLTVV.

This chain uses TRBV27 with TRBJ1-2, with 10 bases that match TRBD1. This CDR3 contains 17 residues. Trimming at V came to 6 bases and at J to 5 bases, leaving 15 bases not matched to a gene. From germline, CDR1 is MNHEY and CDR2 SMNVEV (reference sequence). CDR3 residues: CASSTDRGSGGRYGYTF. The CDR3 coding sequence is TGTGCCAGCAGCACGGACAGGGGGAGTGGTGGAAGATATGGCTACACCTTC.

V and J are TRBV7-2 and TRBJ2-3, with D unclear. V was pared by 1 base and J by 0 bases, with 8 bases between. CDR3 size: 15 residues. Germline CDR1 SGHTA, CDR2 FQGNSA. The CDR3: CASSLGLLSTDTQYF. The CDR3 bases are TGTGCCAGCAGCTTAGGTCTCCTGAGCACAGATACGCAGTATTTT.

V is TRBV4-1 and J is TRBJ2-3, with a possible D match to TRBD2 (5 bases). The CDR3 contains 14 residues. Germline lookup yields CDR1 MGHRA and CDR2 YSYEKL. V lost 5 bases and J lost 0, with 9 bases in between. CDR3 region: CASSWSGSTDTQYF. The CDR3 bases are TGCGCCAGCAGCTGGAGCGGAAGCACAGATACGCAGTATTTT.

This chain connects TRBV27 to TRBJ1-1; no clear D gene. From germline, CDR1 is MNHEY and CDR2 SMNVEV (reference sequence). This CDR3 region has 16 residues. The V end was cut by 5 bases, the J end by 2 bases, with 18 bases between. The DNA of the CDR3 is TGTGCCAGCAGTCAGACCCCAGGATCCTTCAACACTGAAGCTTTCTTT. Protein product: CASSQTPGSFNTEAFF.

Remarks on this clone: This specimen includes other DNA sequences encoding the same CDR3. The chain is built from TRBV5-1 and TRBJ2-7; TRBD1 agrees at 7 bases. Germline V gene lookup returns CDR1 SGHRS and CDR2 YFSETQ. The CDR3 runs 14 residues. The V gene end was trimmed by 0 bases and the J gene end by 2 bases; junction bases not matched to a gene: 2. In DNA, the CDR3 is TGCGCCAGCAGCTTGGGGACAGGACCCTACGAGCAGTACTTC. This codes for CASSLGTGPYEQYF.

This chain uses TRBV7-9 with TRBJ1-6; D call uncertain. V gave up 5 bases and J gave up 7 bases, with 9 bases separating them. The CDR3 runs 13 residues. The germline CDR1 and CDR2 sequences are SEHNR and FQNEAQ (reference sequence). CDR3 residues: CASSPEVNSPLHF. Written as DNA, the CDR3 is TGTGCCAGCAGCCCCGAGGTCAATTCACCCCTCCACTTT.

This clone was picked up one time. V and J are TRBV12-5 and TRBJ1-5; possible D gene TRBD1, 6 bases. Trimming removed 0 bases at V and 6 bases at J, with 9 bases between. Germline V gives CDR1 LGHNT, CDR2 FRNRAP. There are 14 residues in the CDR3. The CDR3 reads CASGLVIGGQPQHF. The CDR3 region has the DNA TGTGCTAGTGGTTTGGTGATAGGGGGTCAGCCCCAGCATTTT. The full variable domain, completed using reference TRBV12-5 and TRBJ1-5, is DARVTQTPRHKVTEMGQEVTMRCQPILGHNTVFWYRQTMMQGLELLAYFRNRAPLDDSGMPKDRFSAEMPDATLATLKIQPSEPRDSAVYFCASGLVIGGQPQHFGDGTRLSIL.

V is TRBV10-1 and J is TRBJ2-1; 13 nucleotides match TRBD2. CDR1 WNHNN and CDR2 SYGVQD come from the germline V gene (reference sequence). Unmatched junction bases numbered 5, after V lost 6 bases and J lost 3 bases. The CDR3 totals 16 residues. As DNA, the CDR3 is TGCGCCAGCAGATTAGGACTAGCGGGAGTCTACAATGAGCAGTTCTTC. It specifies CASRLGLAGVYNEQFF.

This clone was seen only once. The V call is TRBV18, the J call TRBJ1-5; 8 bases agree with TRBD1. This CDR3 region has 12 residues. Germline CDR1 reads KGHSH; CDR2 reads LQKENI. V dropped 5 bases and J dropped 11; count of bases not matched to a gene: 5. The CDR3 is CASSTPGGSQHF. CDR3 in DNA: TGTGCCAGCTCAACCCCAGGGGGCTCCCAGCATTTT.

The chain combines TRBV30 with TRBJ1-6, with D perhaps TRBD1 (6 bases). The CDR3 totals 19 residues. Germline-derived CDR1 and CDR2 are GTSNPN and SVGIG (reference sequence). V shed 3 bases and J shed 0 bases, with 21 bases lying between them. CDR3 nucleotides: TGTGCCTGGAGGCCGTTCAATGCGGGGGCCAGCTCCTATAATTCACCCCTCCACTTT. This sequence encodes CAWRPFNAGASSYNSPLHF.

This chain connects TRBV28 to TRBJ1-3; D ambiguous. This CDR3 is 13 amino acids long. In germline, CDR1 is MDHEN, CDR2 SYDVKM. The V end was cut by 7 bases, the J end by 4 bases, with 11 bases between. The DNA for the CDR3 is TGTGCCAGCAAACCGGGTACGGGAAACACCATATATTTT. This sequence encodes CASKPGTGNTIYF.

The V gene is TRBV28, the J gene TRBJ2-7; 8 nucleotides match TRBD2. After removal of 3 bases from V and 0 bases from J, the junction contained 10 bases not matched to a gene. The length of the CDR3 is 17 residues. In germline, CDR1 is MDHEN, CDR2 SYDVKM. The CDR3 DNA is TGTGCCAGCAGTTTTATTTTACGGGAGGGGAGCTCCTACGAGCAGTACTTC. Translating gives CASSFILREGSSYEQYF.

The CDR3: CASSPGLAGGNSYNEQFF. As DNA, the CDR3 is TGTGCCAGCAGCCCCGGACTAGCGGGAGGCAACTCCTACAATGAGCAGTTCTTC. The chain combines TRBV5-6 with TRBJ2-1; TRBD2 matches 14 bases. Germline loops: CDR1 SGHDT, CDR2 YYEEEE. Germline trimming cut 4 bases from V and 0 bases from J; bases unmatched to any gene: 6. CDR3 length equals 18 residues.